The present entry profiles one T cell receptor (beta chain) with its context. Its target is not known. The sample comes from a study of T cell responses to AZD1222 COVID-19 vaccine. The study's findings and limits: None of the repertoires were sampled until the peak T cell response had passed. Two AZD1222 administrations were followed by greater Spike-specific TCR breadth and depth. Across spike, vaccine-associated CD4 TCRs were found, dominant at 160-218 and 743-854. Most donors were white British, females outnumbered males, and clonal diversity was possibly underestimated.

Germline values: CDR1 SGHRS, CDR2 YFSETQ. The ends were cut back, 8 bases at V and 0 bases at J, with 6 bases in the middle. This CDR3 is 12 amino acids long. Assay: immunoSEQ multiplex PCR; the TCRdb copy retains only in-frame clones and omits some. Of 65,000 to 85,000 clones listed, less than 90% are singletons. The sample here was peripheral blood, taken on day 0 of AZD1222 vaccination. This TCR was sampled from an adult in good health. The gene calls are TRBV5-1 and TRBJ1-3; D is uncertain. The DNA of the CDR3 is TGCGCCAGGTGCAACTCTGGAAACACCATATATTTT. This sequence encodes CARCNSGNTIYF.